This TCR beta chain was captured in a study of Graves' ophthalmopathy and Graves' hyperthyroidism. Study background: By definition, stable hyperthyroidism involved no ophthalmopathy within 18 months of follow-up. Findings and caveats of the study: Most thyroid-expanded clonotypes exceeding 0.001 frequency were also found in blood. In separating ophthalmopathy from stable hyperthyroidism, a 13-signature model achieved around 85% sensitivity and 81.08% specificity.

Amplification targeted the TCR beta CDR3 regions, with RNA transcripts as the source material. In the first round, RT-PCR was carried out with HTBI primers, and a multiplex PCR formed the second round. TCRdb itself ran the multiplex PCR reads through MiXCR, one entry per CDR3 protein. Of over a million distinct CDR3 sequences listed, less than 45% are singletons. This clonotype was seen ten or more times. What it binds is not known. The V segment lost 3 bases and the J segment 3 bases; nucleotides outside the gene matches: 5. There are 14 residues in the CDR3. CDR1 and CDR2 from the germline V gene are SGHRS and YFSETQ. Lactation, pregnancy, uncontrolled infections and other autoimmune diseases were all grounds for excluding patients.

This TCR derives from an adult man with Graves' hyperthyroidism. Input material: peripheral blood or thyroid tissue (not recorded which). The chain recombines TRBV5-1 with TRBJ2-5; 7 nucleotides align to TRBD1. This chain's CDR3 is CASSYHTGEETQYF. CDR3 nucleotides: TGCGCCAGCAGCTACCATACAGGGGAAGAGACCCAGTACTTC.